This TCR beta chain came from a study of regulatory dendritic cells for organ transplantation. Findings and caveats of the study: The most alloreactive TCR clonotypes were found in resting memory CD8+ cells.

This clone came up a few times. The antigen is unknown. The CDR3 sequence is 14 residues long. Per germline, CDR1 SGHNT and CDR2 YYREEE (reference sequence). V was shortened by 4 bases and J by 8 bases, with 18 bases between the two germline ends. Sorted T cells were CFSE-labeled and cultured less than 6 days with allogeneic regulatory or mature dendritic cells at 1:10. Sequencing was performed with immunoSEQ multiplex PCR; in TCRdb, only in-frame clones are kept and a portion is missing. The sample holds around 19,000 clones, roughly four fifths seen once. The chain employs TRBV5-4 and TRBJ1-2, with TRBD1 as a possible D gene (6 bases). This TCR came from a human donor in good health. The specimen was memory CD4+ T cells from blood cultured with regulatory dendritic cells. Described subset: CD45RO+ memory T cells. The CDR3 sequence is CASSPDRSVGGYTF. CDR3 in DNA: TGTGCCAGCAGCCCAGACAGGTCCGTTGGAGGCTACACCTTC.